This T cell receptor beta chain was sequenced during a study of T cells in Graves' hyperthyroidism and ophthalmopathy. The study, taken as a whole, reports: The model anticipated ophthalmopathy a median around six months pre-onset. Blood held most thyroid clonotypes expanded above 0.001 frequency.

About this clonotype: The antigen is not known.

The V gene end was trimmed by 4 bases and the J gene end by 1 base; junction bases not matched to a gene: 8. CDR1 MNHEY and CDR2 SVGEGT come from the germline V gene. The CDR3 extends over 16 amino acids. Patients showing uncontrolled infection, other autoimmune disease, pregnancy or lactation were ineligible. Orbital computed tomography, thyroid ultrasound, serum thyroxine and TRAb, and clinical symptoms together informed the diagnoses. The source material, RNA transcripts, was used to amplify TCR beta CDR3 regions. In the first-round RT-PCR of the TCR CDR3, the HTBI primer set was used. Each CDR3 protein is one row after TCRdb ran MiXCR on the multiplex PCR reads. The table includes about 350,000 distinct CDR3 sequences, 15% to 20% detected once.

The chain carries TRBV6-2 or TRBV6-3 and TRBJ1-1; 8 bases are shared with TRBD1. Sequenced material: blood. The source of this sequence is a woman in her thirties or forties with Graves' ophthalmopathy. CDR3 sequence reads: CASSSPWTGPNTEAFF. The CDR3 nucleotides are TGTGCCAGCAGTTCACCTTGGACAGGGCCGAACACTGAAGCTTTCTTT.